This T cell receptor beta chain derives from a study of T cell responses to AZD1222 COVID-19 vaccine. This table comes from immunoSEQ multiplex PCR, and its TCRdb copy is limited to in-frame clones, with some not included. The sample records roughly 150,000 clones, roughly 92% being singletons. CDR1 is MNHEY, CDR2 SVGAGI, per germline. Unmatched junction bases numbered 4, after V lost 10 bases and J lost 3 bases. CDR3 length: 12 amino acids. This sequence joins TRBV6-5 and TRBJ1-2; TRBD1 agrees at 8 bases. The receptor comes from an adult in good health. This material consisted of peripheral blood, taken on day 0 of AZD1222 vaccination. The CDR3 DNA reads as TGTGCCACCCAGGGGGCTTACTATGGCTACACCTTC. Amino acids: CATQGAYYGYTF.